This T cell receptor beta chain was recovered during a study of blood T cell repertoires in COVID-19 (dated by TCRdb to the early 2020s). Study-wide context: The collaborator samples originated in the United States, Italy and Spain and spanned the acute and convalescent phases of COVID-19. The material from the prospective study consisted of cDNA or gDNA derived from T cells, B-cell-depleted T cells, or PBMCs. The dataset comprised deeply sampled blood TCRbeta repertoires from subjects exposed to, actively infected with, or recovered from COVID-19. The repertoires were made available in a free public database intended to serve as a resource for research on the immune response to SARS-CoV-2. Samples were obtained from the ongoing ImmuneRACE study (first 160 participants) and from 1,000 to 1,500 subjects provided by 6 global collaborators. The sample metadata nearly always contained a de-identified subject ID, COVID-19 status, age in years and sex. Where available, HLA class I and class II types were obtained from metadata supplied by the sample provider rather than from assay-based typing. Results the study describes overall, beyond this receptor: Clinical and demographic metadata were provided uncurated, with the amount varying by source and participant.

At one collaborating source in Seattle, patients were enrolled during active infection and were followed longitudinally through the course of disease. Whole blood was collected in K2EDTA tubes by collaborating institutions according to the institutions' own protocols. For TCRbeta analysis, collaborators shipped samples in one of three forms: frozen whole blood, isolated PBMCs, or DNA extracted from either of those sample types. TCRbeta CDR3 regions were amplified from genomic DNA using the immunoSEQ Assay, a bias-controlled multiplex PCR. The source study handled its data this way. The number of nucleated cells in each sample was estimated from the amplification of reference gene primers within the assay. To quantify the absolute abundance of each unique TCRbeta CDR3 rearrangement, sequence reads were collapsed and filtered. Productive Simpson clonality was computed per sample as the square root of Simpson's diversity index over productive rearrangements. The immuneACCESS repertoire file appears here via TCRdb, limited to in-frame rearrangements. These files lack a portion of the clones; in checked studies, under half of the deficit traces to unresolved V genes, and the cause of the others is not known. That table furnishes V, J and clone size, whereas the DNA furnished D and trimming. The sample table records 100,000 to 150,000 clones; about 90% of these occur just once. Roughly 2.1% of the sample lies in the top ten.

Cut back by 1 base and 0 bases, the V and J ends lie 7 bases apart. Based on the germline V gene (reference sequence), the CDR1 and CDR2 sequences are SEHNR and FQNEAQ. The CDR3 covers 14 residues, taking in both the cysteine and the phenylalanine. Here the CDR3 DNA is all that survives: 42 bases in frame from base 1. The count of this clone is one. The antigen it recognizes is unknown. One base away there is no much larger clone; base qualities are not given. Material for sequencing was peripheral blood. This receptor was taken from a man aged 45-60 years with COVID-19, enrolled during active disease. The receptor chain draws on TRBV7-9 and TRBJ2-7; the D gene lacks a confident call. The sequenced DNA is TGTGCCAGCAGCTTAGTCCCTACCTCCTACGAGCAGTACTTC. Its product reads: CASSLVPTSYEQYF.